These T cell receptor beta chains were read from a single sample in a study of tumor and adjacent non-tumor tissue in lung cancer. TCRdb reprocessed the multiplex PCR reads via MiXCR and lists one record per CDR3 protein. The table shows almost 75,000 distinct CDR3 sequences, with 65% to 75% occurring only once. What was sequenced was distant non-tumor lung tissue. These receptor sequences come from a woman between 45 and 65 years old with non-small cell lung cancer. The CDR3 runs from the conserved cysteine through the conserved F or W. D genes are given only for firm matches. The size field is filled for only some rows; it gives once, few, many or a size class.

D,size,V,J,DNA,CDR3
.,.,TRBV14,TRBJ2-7,TGTGCCAGGAGCCAAGGTCACAGGACCGAAAATGTTTACGAGCAGTACTTC,CARSQGHRTENVYEQYF
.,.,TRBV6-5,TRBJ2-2,TGTGCCTGCAGCCCGTGGGGGGCCGGCATCGGGGATCTGTTTTTT,CACSPWGAGIGDLFF
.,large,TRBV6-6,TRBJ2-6,TGTGCCAGCACCAAGGAGGCGTACTCTGGGGCCAACGTCCTGACTTTC,CASTKEAYSGANVLTF
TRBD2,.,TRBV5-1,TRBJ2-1,TGCGCCAGCAGCTCGACTAGCGGGAGCATTATTACTGAGCAGTTCTTC,CASSSTSGSIITEQFF
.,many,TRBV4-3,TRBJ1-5,TGCGCCAGCAGCCAAGATCTAGGAGCCACTGGTCAGCCCCAGCATTTT,CASSQDLGATGQPQHF
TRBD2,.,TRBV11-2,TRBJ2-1,TGTGCCAGCGGCTCTAGCGGGAGAGGGTACAATGAGCGGTTCTTC,CASGSSGRGYNERFF
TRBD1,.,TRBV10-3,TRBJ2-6,TGTGCCATAGCGGCGGGACAGGGGGCAGGTGGGACCAACGTCCTGACTTTC,CAIAAGQGAGGTNVLTF
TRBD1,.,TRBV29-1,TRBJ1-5,TGCAGCGTCGAATGGTACGGGCTTGCGACAGGGAATCAGCCCCAGCATTTT,CSVEWYGLATGNQPQHF
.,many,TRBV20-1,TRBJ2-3,TGCAGTGCTAGAATCTTTTCGTTCGGGGGATCTCCAGATACGCAGTATTTT,CSARIFSFGGSPDTQYF
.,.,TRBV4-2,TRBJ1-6,TGTGCTAGTAGCCCAAGCTGGACACGCAGTAATTCACCCCTCCACTTT,CASSPSWTRSNSPLHF
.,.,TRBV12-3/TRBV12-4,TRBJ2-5,TGTGACAGCAGCCATGGAGTAGATCAAGAGACCCAGCACTTC,CDSSHGVDQETQHF
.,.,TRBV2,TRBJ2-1,TGTGCCAGCAGTGACCGTATAAGCGTACCCTACAATGAGCAGTTCTTC,CASSDRISVPYNEQFF
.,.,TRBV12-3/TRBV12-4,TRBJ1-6,TGTGCCAGCAGTCCACCCCCCCACTTT,CASSPPPHF
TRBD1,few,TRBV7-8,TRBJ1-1,TGTGCCAGCAGCTTATTGACAGGGGGCACTGAAGCCTTCTTT,CASSLLTGGTEAFF
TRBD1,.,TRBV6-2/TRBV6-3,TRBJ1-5,TGTGCCAGCAGTTACGGGACAGGCCTTTGGAATCAGCCCCAGCATTTT,CASSYGTGLWNQPQHF
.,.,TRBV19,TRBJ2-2,TGTGCCAGTAGTATGGACACCGGGGAGCTGTTTTTT,CASSMDTGELFF
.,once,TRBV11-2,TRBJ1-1,TGTGTCAGCAGCATAGATATGACAGAAGCTTTCTTT,CVSSIDMTEAFF
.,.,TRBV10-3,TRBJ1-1,TGTGTCACCTCCACAGAGAAGAACACTGAACCTTTCTTT,CVTSTEKNTEPFF
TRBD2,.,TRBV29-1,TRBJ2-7,TGCAGCGTTAGCCAAGCGGGAGGGACGCGTGAGCAGTACTTC,CSVSQAGGTREQYF
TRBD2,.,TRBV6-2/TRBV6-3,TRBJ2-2,TGTGCCAGCAGAGGGACTAGCGGGATTATCGGTAAGCTGTTTTTT,CASRGTSGIIGKLFF
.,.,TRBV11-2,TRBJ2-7,TGTGCCAGCAGCTTAGCCCCACCAGCAGGAAGTAACTCATACGAGCAGTACTTC,CASSLAPPAGSNSYEQYF
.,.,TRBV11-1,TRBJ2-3,TGTGCCAGCAGCTTAGTGACCAGGACAGATACGCACTATTTT,CASSLVTRTDTHYF
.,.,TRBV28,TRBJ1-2,TGTGCCAGCAGTTTAGCCTATGACTACACCTTC,CASSLAYDYTF
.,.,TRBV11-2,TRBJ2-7,TGTGCCAGCAGCTTAGAACGGAGCTCCTACGAGCAGTACTTC,CASSLERSSYEQYF
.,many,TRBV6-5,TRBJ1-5,TGTGCCAGCAGTTACTCGTCAGGGTCTCGGCAGCCCCAGCATTTT,CASSYSSGSRQPQHF
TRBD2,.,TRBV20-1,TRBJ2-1,TGCAGTACTAGGGGCGGGAGGGAGTTCAATGAGCAGTTCTTC,CSTRGGREFNEQFF
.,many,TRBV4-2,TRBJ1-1,TGTGCCAGCAGCCAAGGGGTTGGGGGGGACACTGAAGCTTTCTTT,CASSQGVGGDTEAFF
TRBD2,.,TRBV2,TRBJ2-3,TGTACCAGCAGTGAGAGCGGGAAAGGGTGGGTAGATACGCAGTATTTT,CTSSESGKGWVDTQYF
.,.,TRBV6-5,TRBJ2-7,TGTGCCAGCAGGCCCTTATTATGGAACTCCTACGAGCAGTACTTC,CASRPLLWNSYEQYF
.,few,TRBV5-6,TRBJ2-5,TGTGCCAGCAGCTGGAATTGGGCGTCGCAGAGTGAGACCCGGTACTTC,CASSWNWASQSETRYF